One TCR beta chain is described in this entry. This CDR3 is 14 amino acids long. V was cut by 5 bases and J by 5 bases, with 15 bases left in between. Germline V gene sequence: CDR1 MNHEY, CDR2 SVGEGT. The data were obtained in a study of blood T cell repertoires in COVID-19. Using immunoSEQ multiplex PCR, the repertoire was profiled, and TCRdb retains in-frame clones only, with some absent. Of almost 350,000 clones listed, approximately 89% were seen once; the top ten hold around 3.9%. This chain connects TRBV6-2 or TRBV6-3 to TRBJ1-1; no clear D. The source material was peripheral blood. This TCR was recovered from a woman aged 60-75 years with COVID-19, enrolled during active disease. CDR3 coding DNA: TGTGCCAGCAGTGGACTATTTGGGAGGACTGAAGCTTTCTTT. The encoded protein is CASSGLFGRTEAFF.